A selection of T cell receptor beta chains follows, all from one sample in a study of vaccination and CD4 T cells after COVID-19. These receptors' targets are unknown. TCRdb called the PCR reads again in MiXCR, with one record for every CDR3 protein. The sample lists 6,000 to 7,000 distinct CDR3 sequences; about a third were seen once. Sequenced sample: CD4+ T cells from blood, cultured in vitro. The receptors originated from a human donor in good health. The CDR3 runs from the conserved cysteine through the conserved F or W. D genes are given only for firm matches. The size of a clone is reported for some rows only, either as once, few or many, or as a class for expanded clones.

j_call: TRBJ2-3
d_call: TRBD2
v_call: TRBV10-3
clone_size: few
cdr3_aa: CASGASGRSTDTQYF
cdr3_nt: TGTGCCTCCGGGGCGAGCGGGAGGAGTACAGATACGCAGTATTTT

j_call: TRBJ2-3
d_call: NA
v_call: TRBV20-1
clone_size: few
cdr3_aa: CSARLDTRTDTQYF
cdr3_nt: TGCAGTGCTAGATTGGACACCCGCACAGATACGCAGTATTTT

j_call: TRBJ1-2
d_call: NA
v_call: TRBV7-2
clone_size: medium-sized
cdr3_aa: CASSLVTRANYGYTF
cdr3_nt: TGTGCCAGCAGCTTAGTAACCCGTGCTAACTATGGCTACACCTTC

j_call: TRBJ2-7
d_call: NA
v_call: TRBV6-5
clone_size: few
cdr3_aa: CASSYPRTREQYF
cdr3_nt: TGTGCCAGCAGTTACCCCAGGACTCGCGAGCAGTACTTC

j_call: TRBJ1-3
d_call: TRBD1
v_call: TRBV6-1
clone_size: NA
cdr3_aa: CASSRQGRDTIYF
cdr3_nt: TGTGCCAGCAGTCGACAGGGACGCGACACCATATATTTT

j_call: TRBJ2-3
d_call: NA
v_call: TRBV6-4
clone_size: NA
cdr3_aa: CASSDGTSTDTQYF
cdr3_nt: TGTGCCAGCAGTGACGGGACTAGCACAGATACGCAGTATTTT

j_call: TRBJ2-3
d_call: NA
v_call: TRBV24-1
clone_size: NA
cdr3_aa: CATMDITDTQYF
cdr3_nt: TGTGCCACCATGGACATCACAGATACGCAGTATTTT

j_call: TRBJ1-2
d_call: TRBD1
v_call: TRBV7-2
clone_size: medium-sized
cdr3_aa: CASSTGQGYGYTF
cdr3_nt: TGTGCCAGCAGCACCGGACAGGGCTATGGCTACACCTTC

j_call: TRBJ1-1
d_call: NA
v_call: TRBV19
clone_size: NA
cdr3_aa: CASRPGSWTEAFF
cdr3_nt: TGTGCCAGTAGGCCCGGAAGTTGGACTGAAGCTTTCTTT

j_call: TRBJ1-6
d_call: TRBD1
v_call: TRBV18
clone_size: NA
cdr3_aa: CASSLKTGAYNSPLHF
cdr3_nt: TGTGCCAGCTCACTGAAGACAGGGGCCTATAATTCACCCCTCCACTTT

j_call: TRBJ2-5
d_call: TRBD1
v_call: TRBV7-2
clone_size: few
cdr3_aa: CASSPGGQTQYF
cdr3_nt: TGTGCCAGCAGCCCAGGGGGACAGACCCAGTACTTC

j_call: TRBJ2-5
d_call: TRBD1
v_call: TRBV6-2/TRBV6-3
clone_size: few
cdr3_aa: CASSYGRGPAQETQYF
cdr3_nt: TGTGCCAGCAGTTACGGCAGGGGGCCTGCACAGGAGACCCAGTACTTC

j_call: TRBJ1-3
d_call: NA
v_call: TRBV6-2/TRBV6-3
clone_size: NA
cdr3_aa: CASVQGFGNTIYF
cdr3_nt: TGTGCCAGCGTACAGGGATTTGGAAACACCATATATTTT

j_call: TRBJ2-7
d_call: NA
v_call: TRBV6-1
clone_size: NA
cdr3_aa: CASEPLSVSYEQYF
cdr3_nt: TGTGCCAGCGAACCTCTTAGTGTTTCATACGAGCAGTACTTC

j_call: TRBJ2-3
d_call: TRBD1
v_call: TRBV18
clone_size: NA
cdr3_aa: CASSPVQGADTQYF
cdr3_nt: TGTGCCAGCTCACCGGTACAGGGGGCAGATACGCAGTATTTT

j_call: TRBJ1-5
d_call: NA
v_call: TRBV20-1
clone_size: few
cdr3_aa: CSAKKSNQPQHF
cdr3_nt: TGCAGTGCCAAGAAGAGCAATCAGCCCCAGCATTTT

j_call: TRBJ1-1
d_call: NA
v_call: TRBV18
clone_size: NA
cdr3_aa: CASSPLRAATNTEAFF
cdr3_nt: TGTGCCAGCTCACCCCTGAGGGCGGCAACGAACACTGAAGCTTTCTTT

j_call: TRBJ2-2
d_call: NA
v_call: TRBV6-2/TRBV6-3
clone_size: few
cdr3_aa: CASSPDTGELFF
cdr3_nt: TGTGCCAGCAGCCCCGACACCGGGGAGCTGTTTTTT

j_call: TRBJ1-2
d_call: NA
v_call: TRBV20-1
clone_size: medium-sized
cdr3_aa: CSASNPQQGNYGYTF
cdr3_nt: TGCAGTGCTAGTAATCCCCAACAGGGCAACTATGGCTACACCTTC

j_call: TRBJ1-5
d_call: TRBD1
v_call: TRBV7-2
clone_size: NA
cdr3_aa: CASSQDRTGSQPQHF
cdr3_nt: TGTGCCAGCAGTCAGGACAGGACTGGGAGCCAGCCCCAGCATTTT

j_call: TRBJ1-2
d_call: NA
v_call: TRBV20-1
clone_size: NA
cdr3_aa: CSARKGQDGYTF
cdr3_nt: TGCAGTGCTAGAAAAGGCCAAGATGGCTACACCTTC

j_call: TRBJ2-5
d_call: NA
v_call: TRBV9
clone_size: NA
cdr3_aa: CASSVGMAGETQYF
cdr3_nt: TGTGCCAGCAGCGTAGGGATGGCTGGCGAGACCCAGTACTTC

j_call: TRBJ1-5
d_call: NA
v_call: TRBV27
clone_size: NA
cdr3_aa: CASSLTGTINQPQHF
cdr3_nt: TGTGCCAGCAGCCTCACCGGGACCATTAATCAGCCCCAGCATTTT

j_call: TRBJ2-5
d_call: NA
v_call: TRBV29-1
clone_size: NA
cdr3_aa: CSVRPSGRETQYF
cdr3_nt: TGCAGCGTGAGGCCCTCGGGCCGAGAGACCCAGTACTTC

j_call: TRBJ1-1
d_call: NA
v_call: TRBV6-2/TRBV6-3
clone_size: NA
cdr3_aa: CASSPGGRGRNTEAFF
cdr3_nt: TGTGCCAGCAGTCCGGGGGGGCGGGGACGGAACACTGAAGCTTTCTTT

j_call: TRBJ2-4
d_call: NA
v_call: TRBV15
clone_size: NA
cdr3_aa: CATSSAGVKNIQYF
cdr3_nt: TGTGCCACCAGCAGCGCAGGGGTAAAAAACATTCAGTACTTC

j_call: TRBJ2-1
d_call: TRBD1
v_call: TRBV20-1
clone_size: NA
cdr3_aa: CSAPRDRGYNEQFF
cdr3_nt: TGCAGTGCTCCCCGGGACAGGGGGTACAATGAGCAGTTCTTC

j_call: TRBJ2-1
d_call: TRBD2
v_call: TRBV6-5
clone_size: few
cdr3_aa: CASSFTAGGRGEQFF
cdr3_nt: TGTGCCAGCAGTTTCACAGCGGGAGGGCGTGGTGAGCAGTTCTTC